The 31 T cell receptor beta chains in this list originate from one sample, sequenced in a study of T cell changes during pregnancy in multiple sclerosis. Assay: immunoSEQ multiplex PCR; the TCRdb copy retains only in-frame clones and omits some. The profile covers tens of thousands of clones, with 80% to 95% appearing a single time and 0.85% taken by the ten largest. The sample in question was peripheral blood, obtained in the first trimester of pregnancy. The receptors come from a female donor with multiple sclerosis, enrolled in a pregnancy study.

This clone was detected once. This chain links TRBV4-3 with TRBJ1-4, with 11 bases that match TRBD1. V lost 3 bases to trimming and J lost 7 bases; unmatched junction nucleotides: 7. Germline values: CDR1 LGHNA, CDR2 YSLEER. The CDR3 is 16 amino acids. This CDR3 is CASSQFLGTGGEKLFF. DNA for the CDR3: TGCGCCAGCAGCCAGTTCCTCGGGACAGGGGGTGAAAAACTGTTTTTT.

The V call is TRBV4-1, the J call TRBJ1-3; D gene unclear. With 3 bases removed from V and 2 bases from J, the gap between germline ends came to 11 bases. Germline CDR1 and CDR2: MGHRA and YSYEKL. This CDR3 comprises 15 residues. As DNA, the CDR3 is TGCGCCAGCAGCCAGCCCCCTCGGGCTGGAAACACCATATATTTT. Translated: CASSQPPRAGNTIYF.

The chain carries TRBV19 and TRBJ1-6; the D is unclear. In germline, CDR1 is LNHDA, CDR2 SQIVND (reference sequence). Between the trimmed V and J ends, which lost 6 bases and 4 bases, there was a span of 7 bases. CDR3 length: 13 residues. Here the CDR3 reads CASRQDYNSPLHF. The CDR3 DNA follows: TGTGCCAGTAGGCAGGATTATAATTCACCCCTCCACTTT.

The chain couples TRBV6-5 to TRBJ1-2, with D hard to call. CDR3 length: 15 residues. V shed 0 bases and J shed 1 base, with 9 bases lying between them. Germline lookup yields CDR1 MNHEY and CDR2 SVGAGI. In DNA form, the CDR3 reads TGTGCCAGCAGTTACTCGGCAGGAATTAACTATGGCTACACCTTC. Translation gives CASSYSAGINYGYTF.

J is TRBJ1-5 and V is TRBV7-2; D call uncertain. The CDR3 contains 13 residues. CDR1 and CDR2 from the germline V gene are SGHTA and FQGNSA. V was cut by 2 bases and J by 3 bases, with 5 bases left in between. Here the CDR3 reads CASSLMANQPQHF. The DNA for the CDR3 is TGTGCCAGCAGCTTAATGGCCAATCAGCCCCAGCATTTT.

The chain is built from TRBV11-1 and TRBJ2-3; 9 nucleotides align to TRBD1. The length of the CDR3 is 15 residues. J gave up 3 bases and V 5 bases, and 6 bases lay outside the gene matches. Germline CDR1 and CDR2: SGHAT and FQDESV (reference sequence). The CDR3 loop reads CASSPPDRGTDTQYF. Here the CDR3 DNA reads TGTGCCAGCAGCCCACCGGACAGGGGAACAGATACGCAGTATTTT.

The chain uses TRBV9 and TRBJ1-1, with 8 bases lining up with TRBD1. The CDR3 is 12 amino acids. V dropped 7 bases and J dropped 7; count of bases not matched to a gene: 6. Germline assignment: CDR1 SGDLS and CDR2 YYNGEE. The DNA for the CDR3 is TGTGCCAGCTCCAAGGACAGGGATGAAGCTTTCTTT. Translated: CASSKDRDEAFF.

The chain recombines TRBV5-6 with TRBJ1-4; no reliable D call. V was clipped by 0 bases and J by 2 bases, with 8 bases between them. Germline CDR1 and CDR2: SGHDT and YYEEEE. The CDR3 sequence is 15 residues long. This CDR3 is CASSLAARTNEKLFF. The CDR3 bases are TGTGCCAGCAGCTTGGCGGCGCGGACTAATGAAAAACTGTTTTTT.

Comment on this clone: At one end the junction does not follow the germline gene, possibly because of a read error. The rearrangement joins TRBV6-1 to TRBJ1-1; D gene ambiguous. CDR3 size: 13 residues. Germline V gene data show CDR1 as MNHNS and CDR2 as SASEGT. The CDR3 loop is CASSENRNNEAFF. In DNA form, the CDR3 reads TGTGCCAGCAGCGAAAACAGAAACAATGAAGCTTTCTTT.

The rearrangement uses TRBV5-1 and TRBJ2-3; 7 bases fit TRBD1. Germline lookup yields CDR1 SGHRS and CDR2 YFSETQ. The junction had 0 bases not matched to a gene; V was cut back by 1 base and J by 1 base. This CDR3 contains 14 residues. The CDR3 here is CASSLQGGTDTQYF. The CDR3 nucleotides are TGCGCCAGCAGCTTGCAGGGGGGCACAGATACGCAGTATTTT.

The gene calls are TRBV6-5 and TRBJ2-5; 9 bases are a match to TRBD2. V dropped 5 bases and J dropped 4; count of bases not matched to a gene: 5. Germline CDR1 and CDR2: MNHEY and SVGAGI. The length of the CDR3 is 14 residues. CDR3 bases: TGTGCCAGCAGTGTGCGGGGGGGAGGAGAGACCCAGTACTTC. It is translated as CASSVRGGGETQYF.

V is TRBV6-5 and J is TRBJ1-6; TRBD1 matches at 11 bases. The CDR3 sequence is 14 residues long. The V segment lost 4 bases and the J segment 8 bases; nucleotides outside the gene matches: 1. CDR1 is MNHEY and CDR2 is SVGAGI in the germline V gene. The CDR3 here is CASSWDRGDSPLHF. The CDR3 bases are TGTGCCAGCAGTTGGGACAGGGGGGATTCACCCCTCCACTTT.

The chain joins TRBV15 to TRBJ1-1; D gene ambiguous. V was cut by 7 bases and J by 4 bases, with 16 bases left in between. Germline values: CDR1 LNHNV, CDR2 YYDKDF (reference sequence). This CDR3 spans 14 amino acids. The CDR3: CATKRNVIATEAFF. DNA for the CDR3: TGTGCCACCAAACGGAACGTAATAGCCACTGAAGCTTTCTTT. Complete variable domain (other parts from reference TRBV15 and TRBJ1-1): DAMVIQNPRYQVTQFGKPVTLSCSQTLNHNVMYWYQQKSSQAPKLLFHYYDKDFNNEADTPDNFQSRRPNTSFCFLDIRSPGLGDTAMYLCATKRNVIATEAFFGQGTRLTVV.

This rearrangement joins TRBV2 to TRBJ2-7, with a weak D call TRBD2 (5 bases). Germline loops: CDR1 SNHLY, CDR2 FYNNEI. The CDR3 spans 12 residues. The V gene lost 10 bases and the J gene lost 4 bases, with 14 bases spanning the gap. The CDR3 is CANQRGFYEQYF. The DNA for the CDR3 is TGTGCCAACCAACGAGGGTTTTACGAGCAGTACTTC.

V usage is TRBV6-1 and J usage is TRBJ1-2; 8 bases are a match to TRBD1. The CDR3 sequence is 15 residues long. The J segment lost 8 bases and the V segment lost 2 bases, leaving 10 bases of the junction unmatched. Per the germline V gene, CDR1 is MNHNS and CDR2 is SASEGT. CDR3 DNA sequence: TGTGCCAGCAGTGAACCGGGGACAGGAGGCTCGGGCTACACCTTC. It encodes CASSEPGTGGSGYTF.

This sequence joins TRBV14 and TRBJ1-2, with a weak D call TRBD1 (5 bases). The V and J ends lost 4 bases and 4 bases respectively, with 13 bases between them. The V gene's germline CDR1 is SGHDN and CDR2 FVKESK. This CDR3 spans 14 amino acids. CDR3 loop: CASSPIGGSYGYTF. The CDR3 coding sequence is TGTGCCAGCAGCCCGATCGGGGGAAGCTATGGCTACACCTTC.

The rearrangement uses TRBV6-5 and TRBJ2-7; TRBD1 matches 8 bases. Germline V CDR1 and CDR2: MNHEY, SVGAGI. The CDR3 contains 15 residues. J lost 3 bases, V lost 0 bases, and 4 bases had no gene match. The CDR3 sequence: CASSYSGQAYYEQYF. CDR3 nucleotides: TGTGCCAGCAGTTACTCGGGACAGGCGTACTACGAGCAGTACTTC.

V gene TRBV15 combines with J gene TRBJ2-7; D may be TRBD1 (5 bases). Per germline, CDR1 LNHNV and CDR2 YYDKDF (reference sequence). V gave up 2 bases and J gave up 0 bases, with 20 bases separating them. The CDR3 consists of 18 residues. CDR3 sequence reads: CATSRFPPDSSISYEQYF. DNA for the CDR3: TGTGCCACCAGCAGATTTCCCCCTGACAGCTCCATCTCCTACGAGCAGTACTTC.

The V gene is TRBV27, the J gene TRBJ2-2; the D gene is possibly TRBD1 (6 bases). Germline-derived CDR1 and CDR2 are MNHEY and SMNVEV (reference sequence). V was trimmed by 7 bases and J by 4 bases, leaving 19 bases between them. The CDR3 is made up of 16 amino acids. The CDR3 DNA reads as TGTGCCAGCACCATATTAGACAGGTCCCGCACCGGGGAGCTGTTTTTT. Translating it yields CASTILDRSRTGELFF.

The V gene is TRBV19, the J gene TRBJ1-1; 10 nucleotides align to TRBD1. This CDR3 is built from 14 residues. CDR1 is LNHDA and CDR2 is SQIVND in the germline V gene (reference sequence). V lost 5 bases to trimming and J lost 10 bases; unmatched junction nucleotides: 10. CDR3 DNA: TGTGCCAGTAGTCGCTCCGGGACAGGGGAAGTAGCTTTCTTT. This gives the protein CASSRSGTGEVAFF.

The genes are TRBV6-5 and TRBJ1-1, with D uncertain. This CDR3 has 12 amino acids. Germline V lookup: CDR1 MNHEY, CDR2 SVGAGI. Trimming removed 5 bases from V and 4 bases from J, with 8 bases in between. The CDR3 DNA is TGTGCCAGCAGTCCGAGTAGCACTGAAGCTTTCTTT. It yields the protein CASSPSSTEAFF.

The chain links TRBV7-9 to TRBJ1-2, with TRBD1 matching over 8 bases. The V gene end was trimmed by 4 bases and the J gene end by 3 bases; junction bases not matched to a gene: 7. CDR1 and CDR2 (germline): SEHNR, FQNEAQ (reference sequence). The CDR3 is 15 residues long. This chain's CDR3 is CASSSRTGTDYGYTF. The CDR3 DNA reads TGTGCCAGCAGCTCTCGGACAGGGACTGACTATGGCTACACCTTC.

The rearrangement joins TRBV9 to TRBJ1-2; D not resolved. With 0 bases removed from V and 12 bases from J, the gap between germline ends came to 12 bases. The V gene's germline CDR1 is SGDLS and CDR2 YYNGEE. This CDR3 comprises 12 residues. The CDR3 DNA reads as TGTGCCAGCAGCGTAGGGGCCGTCACCCACACCTTC. It codes for CASSVGAVTHTF.

The chain recombines TRBV18 with TRBJ1-2; 7 bases line up with TRBD1. Germline V gives CDR1 KGHSH, CDR2 LQKENI. The CDR3 is made up of 16 amino acids. V was pared by 3 bases and J by 0 bases, with 7 bases of the junction left unmatched. This CDR3 is CASSPMTGSANYGYTF. CDR3 nucleotides: TGTGCCAGCTCACCCATGACAGGGAGCGCTAACTATGGCTACACCTTC.

V usage is TRBV10-3 and J usage is TRBJ2-3, with 7 bases aligning to TRBD1. The CDR3 is 15 amino acids. Germline lookup yields CDR1 ENHRY and CDR2 SYGVKD. With 8 bases clipped from V and 3 bases from J, the junction kept 11 bases outside the gene matches. CDR3 in amino acids: CAIRIGTENTDTQYF. The CDR3 region has the DNA TGTGCCATCCGGATCGGGACAGAAAATACAGATACGCAGTATTTT.

The chain uses TRBV11-2 and TRBJ1-1; 8 bases are shared with TRBD1. The germline CDR1 and CDR2 sequences are SGHAT and FQNNGV. J was trimmed by 7 bases and V by 3 bases; bases with no gene match: 7. CDR3 length: 14 residues. DNA of the CDR3: TGTGCCAGCAGCTTTCAGGGGGCCTTCGTTGAAGCTTTCTTT. It codes for CASSFQGAFVEAFF.

The chain joins TRBV10-3 to TRBJ2-7, with TRBD2 matching over 8 bases. This CDR3 contains 18 residues. V shed 0 bases, J shed 7 bases, and the junction held 17 bases outside the gene matches. Looked up from germline, CDR1 is ENHRY and CDR2 is SYGVKD. DNA of the CDR3: TGTGCCATCAGTGAGTCCCCAAGCCCCCGCGGGGGGCAAAGGGAGCAGTACTTC. Translating it yields CAISESPSPRGGQREQYF.

CDR3 in DNA: TGTGCCAGCAGCTTCCCTGGACAGGGCTCCTACAATGAGCAGTTCTTC. Protein: CASSFPGQGSYNEQFF. The chain has TRBV7-3 and TRBJ2-1, with TRBD1 identical over 8 bases. CDR1 and CDR2 (germline): SGHTA, FQGTGA. The length of the CDR3 is 16 residues. V was clipped by 3 bases and J by 0 bases; unmatched bases: 4.

This chain links TRBV19 with TRBJ1-5; perhaps TRBD1 as D (5 bases). Germline values: CDR1 LNHDA, CDR2 SQIVND (reference sequence). V lost 10 bases and J 0 bases, leaving 13 bases between the germline ends. The length of the CDR3 is 14 residues. CDR3 sequence: CATGGVYSNQPQHF. In DNA form, the CDR3 reads TGTGCCACCGGGGGGGTGTATAGCAATCAGCCCCAGCATTTT.

This clone was observed a few times. The chain couples TRBV2 to TRBJ2-4; tentative D call: TRBD1 (5 bases). The CDR3 sequence is 14 residues long. V shed 1 base and J shed 1 base, with 5 bases lying between them. CDR1 and CDR2 (germline): SNHLY, FYNNEI. DNA for the CDR3: TGTGCCAGCAGTGAAGAGGGGGCCAAAAACATTCAGTACTTC. The encoded protein is CASSEEGAKNIQYF.

This clone was seen once. V and J are TRBV15 and TRBJ2-3; 10 nucleotides match TRBD1. CDR3 length: 15 amino acids. V gave up 3 bases and J gave up 0 bases; unmatched junction bases: 0. Looked up from germline, CDR1 is LNHNV and CDR2 is YYDKDF (reference sequence). The CDR3 sequence is CATSRDRGSTDTQYF. In DNA form, the CDR3 reads TGTGCCACCAGCAGGGACAGGGGGAGCACAGATACGCAGTATTTT.